The entry below describes one T cell receptor beta chain. This clone was observed a handful of times. This receptor's antigen is unknown. There are no base qualities to consult, and no much larger clone falls within one base. Trimming costs V 5 bases and J 2 bases, and their ends lie 9 bases apart. From the germline V gene, CDR1 is SGHTA and CDR2 is FQGNSA. Including the terminal cysteine and phenylalanine, the CDR3 comprises 13 residues. This entry keeps only the CDR3 DNA: 39 bases, framed from base 1. The data derive from a study of shared clonotypes between healthy human individuals (dated by TCRdb to about 2020). Background for the entire study: Three men and two women, aged 18 to 49 years, made up the cohort. Different laboratories and diverse techniques were used to prepare libraries and sequence TCR repertoires, to increase sequencing depth and limit assay-specific biases. The study deeply sequenced blood TCR repertoires of five healthy adults to estimate repertoire size and the extent of clonotype sharing between individuals. Between about 0.8 and 9 billion PBMCs per donor were obtained by leukapheresis. For each donor, CD4 naive and CD4 memory were each given three plates, CD8 naive was given two plates, and CD8 memory was given one plate. Summary of the overall study and its limitations: Compared with non-shared clonotypes, the clonotypes found in all four sorted-subset donors had higher generation probabilities. Pairwise subsampling led to the expectation that sequencing depth would affect the degree of clonotype sharing among donors. When several donors were compared, the shared fraction of clonotypes was about 5% for naive CD4, around 4% for naive CD8, 2.3% for memory CD4, and around 0.4% for memory CD8. Estimated clonotype richness was generally larger for naive than for memory subsets. Even with the large sequencing depth, rarefaction of the sorted-subset datasets indicated that sequencing was incomplete. Because the study included a small number of donors, the genetic and exposure-history diversity represented was limited. Sampling was restricted to blood, and TCR repertoires in tissues likely differ from the TCR repertoires found in blood.

TCR CDR3 regions were amplified from genomic DNA by multiplex PCR using the deep immunoSEQ assay. Extracted genomic DNA from each cell subset was spread evenly across all wells of several immunoSEQ 96-well plates, with each plate serving as a replicate. For sorted subsets, each replicate PCR was loaded with 150 to 250 ng genomic DNA, equivalent to roughly 30,000 T cell genomes. Purified libraries were measured with a Qubit 3.0 fluorometer, size-checked on a Bioanalyzer 2100, and measured again with the KAPA Library Quantification kit. Each immunoSEQ 96-well plate was sequenced on its own single-read 150-cycle Illumina NextSeq 550 flow cell. As for the original processing: Because only junctional sequences without quality scores were contained in the immunoSEQ output, filtering matching that applied to full-length reads could not be performed. Sequences were annotated with PyIR, a Python wrapper for IgBLAST v1.9, and V/J genes and CDR3 were assigned using IMGT germline references. Any read was removed if the V/J assignment was weak (E-value above 1e-6), the CDR3 was missing, or the read contained stop codons, out-of-frame junctions, or ambiguous translated residues. V3J clonotypes were defined by identical inferred V gene, J gene, and CDR3 amino acid sequence. The percentage overlap between two repertoires was calculated by dividing the number of shared unique clonotypes by the size of the smaller repertoire. Three approaches were used to assess repertoire richness: RTK rarefaction, the Chao1 estimator, and Recon v2.1 estimates of unobserved clonotypes. For all TCRbeta clonotypes obtained by the gDNA method from a few donors, generation probabilities were computed with OLGA. TCRdb took over this immuneACCESS table, retaining in-frame rearrangements with V and J assigned. Such tables are incomplete; in checked studies, under half of the missing clones stem from an unresolved V gene, and the remainder is unexplained. V and J calls and clone size are as listed in that table; D and trimming were resolved from the DNA. For this sample there are approximately 2.5 million clones; roughly 93% appear just once. The ten biggest clones cover 0.35% to 0.45% of the sample.

Donors were healthy HIV-negative adults with no recently reported acute infections or vaccinations. Every donor was a Caucasian adult residing in Nashville, Tennessee, USA. CD4+ T cells were enriched through magnetic negative selection, after which naive cells were positively selected on CD45RA and the remaining negative fraction served as the memory subset. Blood was obtained by leukapheresis, after which PBMCs were separated by Ficoll-Histopaque density gradient centrifugation and cryopreserved in liquid nitrogen vapor phase. Analytical flow cytometry was used to check the purity and quantity of each magnetically sorted T cell population. Each sorted fraction had its genomic DNA isolated and then quantified by UV absorbance on a Nanodrop 2000c.

The sequenced sample consisted of naive CD4+ T cells from PBMCs. Explained via the paper, the cell subset or site label denotes: CD45RA+ positively selected. The sequence was obtained from a man between 18 and 35 years old in good health. Some clones in this sample may be carry-over from other donors' samples. Recombination linked TRBV7-2 to TRBJ1-1; no D segment can be confidently identified. CDR3 loop: CASSRRENTEAFF. The bases read TGTGCCAGCAGCCGACGGGAAAACACTGAAGCTTTCTTT.